Below, 18 T cell receptor beta chains from the same sample are listed, as sequenced in a study of blood T cell repertoires in COVID-19. Measured with immunoSEQ multiplex PCR; TCRdb has only the in-frame clones, and not every one. The profile shows 50,000 to 70,000 clones, 79% of them singletons. The sample comprised peripheral blood. The receptors stem from a man in his fifties or sixties with acute or convalescent COVID-19.

The V call is TRBV6-6, the J call TRBJ1-2; 8 positions match TRBD1. The CDR3 is 16 amino acids. Per the germline V gene, CDR1 is MNHNY and CDR2 is SVGAGI (reference sequence). With 8 bases clipped from V and 4 bases from J, the junction kept 15 bases outside the gene matches. The CDR3 loop reads CASQGTGYPGSYGYTF. CDR3 nucleotides: TGTGCCAGCCAAGGGACAGGCTATCCGGGCAGCTATGGCTACACCTTC.

The genes are TRBV4-2 and TRBJ1-2, with a tentative D call TRBD1 (6 bases). The length of the CDR3 is 15 residues. CDR1 LGHNA and CDR2 YNFKEQ come from the germline V gene. Trimming removed 0 bases at V and 3 bases at J, with 11 bases between. In nucleotides, the CDR3 is TGTGCCAGCAGCCAAGATAACAGGGATTACTATGGCTACACCTTC. This gives the protein CASSQDNRDYYGYTF.

CDR3 sequence (DNA): TGTGCCAGCAGCTTGGGAGAACAGGGGGTTAGGGGCTACACCTTC. This sequence encodes CASSLGEQGVRGYTF. The rearrangement uses TRBV5-4 and TRBJ1-2, with 8 bases lining up with TRBD1. The CDR3 is 15 amino acids. The germline gives CDR1 SGHNT, CDR2 YYREEE (reference sequence). The ends lost 0 bases at V and 8 bases at J; junction bases unmatched: 9.

The rearrangement uses TRBV5-1 and TRBJ1-3, with 7 bases aligning to TRBD1. With V trimmed by 4 bases and J by 2 bases, 6 bases remained unmatched. CDR3 length: 15 amino acids. CDR1 SGHRS and CDR2 YFSETQ come from the germline V gene. CDR3: CASSEAGTAGNTIYF. The CDR3, as DNA: TGCGCCAGCAGCGAGGCCGGGACAGCTGGAAACACCATATATTTT.

This clone was recorded only once. The rearrangement links TRBV6-5 to TRBJ1-1; D not certain. The CDR3 sequence is 13 residues long. The V gene's germline CDR1 is MNHEY and CDR2 SVGAGI. Trimming took off 5 bases at V and 4 bases at J, with 11 bases between the two ends. CDR3 loop: CASSRSLRTEAFF. In nucleotides, the CDR3 is TGTGCCAGCAGTAGATCCCTGCGCACTGAAGCTTTCTTT.

This sequence joins TRBV14 and TRBJ2-3; 12 bases match TRBD2. Unmatched junction bases numbered 3, after V lost 4 bases and J lost 1 base. Germline loops: CDR1 SGHDN, CDR2 FVKESK. The CDR3 length is 16 residues. CDR3 bases: TGTGCCAGCAGCCTACTAGCGGGGGGACGCACAGATACGCAGTATTTT. Its translation is CASSLLAGGRTDTQYF. Variable domain in full (rest from reference TRBV14 and TRBJ2-3): EAGVTQFPSHSVIEKGQTVTLRCDPISGHDNLYWYRRVMGKEIKFLLHFVKESKQDESGMPNNRFLAERTGGTYSTLKVQPAELEDSGVYFCASSLLAGGRTDTQYFGPGTRLTVL.

The chain carries TRBV5-1 and TRBJ2-3; 10 bases fit TRBD2. CDR3 length: 16 amino acids. CDR1 is SGHRS and CDR2 is YFSETQ in the germline V gene. V trimming: 4 bases; J trimming: 5 bases; junction bases outside the gene matches: 10. The CDR3 coding sequence is TGCGCCAGCAGCCCGGGGGCTAGCGGGGGTATAGATACGCAGTATTTT. Translated, it gives CASSPGASGGIDTQYF.

The chain couples TRBV7-2 to TRBJ2-3, with unresolved D. The V gene lost 5 bases and the J gene lost 1 base, with 16 bases spanning the gap. The CDR3 sequence is 16 residues long. Germline CDR1 is SGHTA and CDR2 is FQGNSA. CDR3 sequence reads: CASSPPAGMGTDTQYF. The DNA for the CDR3 is TGTGCCAGCAGCCCCCCGGCAGGAATGGGCACAGATACGCAGTATTTT.

The rearrangement uses TRBV7-3 and TRBJ2-2; no definite D call. The V end was cut by 5 bases, the J end by 3 bases, with 7 bases between. CDR3 length: 13 residues. Germline V CDR1 and CDR2: SGHTA, FQGTGA. The DNA of the CDR3 is TGTGCCAGCAGCCCACATCACACCGGGGAGCTGTTTTTT. Translated, it gives CASSPHHTGELFF.

The chain carries TRBV14 and TRBJ2-1; maybe TRBD1 (7 bases). Germline loops: CDR1 SGHDN, CDR2 FVKESK. The CDR3 runs to 16 residues. V lost 6 bases to trimming and J lost 0 bases, with 15 bases between them. The CDR3 sequence: CASSRQGGLSYNEQFF. The DNA for the CDR3 is TGTGCCAGCAGTCGGCAGGGGGGCCTCTCCTACAATGAGCAGTTCTTC.

In its sample, this clone was seen a few times. V usage is TRBV11-2 and J usage is TRBJ1-3; D may be TRBD1 (5 bases). V gave up 5 bases and J gave up 4 bases, with 18 bases separating them. The CDR3 length is 16 residues. Germline CDR1 is SGHAT and CDR2 is FQNNGV. CDR3 sequence reads: CASSQRSQGTGNTIYF. CDR3 sequence (DNA): TGTGCCAGCAGCCAGAGGAGTCAGGGTACCGGAAACACCATATATTTT.

The chain employs TRBV2 and TRBJ2-5, with TRBD2 matching 7 bases. The CDR3 extends over 15 amino acids. Germline assignment: CDR1 SNHLY and CDR2 FYNNEI. V shed 3 bases and J 4 bases; nucleotides not matched to a gene: 8. CDR3 in amino acids: CASSDGAGKGETQYF. The CDR3 DNA reads as TGTGCCAGCAGTGATGGAGCGGGGAAGGGAGAGACCCAGTACTTC.

CDR3 DNA: TGTGCCAGCAGCCAAGACCGGGACAGCAGTAATGAAAAACTGTTTTTT. It translates to CASSQDRDSSNEKLFF. The chain links TRBV4-2 to TRBJ1-4; 7 bases line up with TRBD1. Germline-derived CDR1 and CDR2 are LGHNA and YNFKEQ. The V gene end was trimmed by 0 bases and the J gene end by 4 bases; junction bases not matched to a gene: 5. The CDR3 loop spans 16 amino acids.

The V call is TRBV5-6, the J call TRBJ2-1, with D perhaps TRBD2 (6 bases). V lost 2 bases and J lost 3, with 12 bases in between. This CDR3 contains 15 residues. The V gene's germline CDR1 is SGHDT and CDR2 YYEEEE. For the CDR3, the DNA is TGTGCCAGCAGCTTCCGGGGGAGTATCTACAATGAGCAGTTCTTC. Amino acid sequence: CASSFRGSIYNEQFF.

CDR3 DNA: TGTGCCACCAGTGAGACCAATTCAGGGGGTCAGCCCCAGCATTTT. This sequence encodes CATSETNSGGQPQHF. The V gene is TRBV24-1, the J gene TRBJ1-5; 7 nucleotides line up with TRBD1. CDR3 size: 15 residues. V shed 4 bases, J shed 6 bases, and the junction held 8 bases outside the gene matches. The V gene's germline CDR1 is KGHDR and CDR2 SFDVKD.

This chain uses TRBV6-1 with TRBJ2-2, with a weak D call TRBD2 (6 bases). The CDR3 length is 16 residues. Trimming left V 4 bases short and J 0 bases short, with 12 bases between. CDR1 MNHNS and CDR2 SASEGT come from the germline V gene. Here the CDR3 DNA reads TGTGCCAGCAGTGTCTACCCGGGGGCGAACACCGGGGAGCTGTTTTTT. It yields the protein CASSVYPGANTGELFF.

The chain has TRBV4-2 and TRBJ2-6; D unclear. Trimming pared 1 base from V and 0 bases from J, leaving 7 bases between. This CDR3 is 16 amino acids long. CDR1 is LGHNA and CDR2 is YNFKEQ in the germline V gene. CDR3 sequence: CASSQAQNSGANVLTF. In nucleotides, the CDR3 is TGTGCCAGCAGCCAAGCCCAAAACTCTGGGGCCAACGTCCTGACTTTC.

The CDR3 DNA is TGTGCCAGCTCACCAACCGGGACAGGGACTTTCTATGGCTACACCTTC. It translates to CASSPTGTGTFYGYTF. The chain uses TRBV18 and TRBJ1-2; 9 bases map to TRBD1. This CDR3 spans 16 amino acids. The J segment lost 4 bases and the V segment lost 2 bases, leaving 8 bases of the junction unmatched. From germline, CDR1 is KGHSH and CDR2 LQKENI. The whole variable domain, filled in from reference TRBV18 and TRBJ1-2, reads NAGVMQNPRHLVRRRGQEARLRCSPMKGHSHVYWYRQLPEEGLKFMVYLQKENIIDESGMPKERFSAEFPKEGPSILRIQQVVRGDSAAYFCASSPTGTGTFYGYTFGSGTRLTVV.